What follows are 2 T cell receptor beta chains derived from one specimen sequenced in a study of CD8+CD57+ T cells in acquired aplastic anemia. The TCR beta profiling, which covered VDJ combination and CDR3 sequence, was carried out using genomic DNA as the template. TCRdb passed the reads through MiXCR, listing each CDR3 protein once. The sample lists roughly 38,000 distinct CDR3 sequences, under 80% occurring once. The material sequenced was sorted CD4+, CD8+, or CD8+CD57+ T cells (not recorded which) from PBMCs. The receptors were gathered from a human donor in good health, serving as a control.

This chain joins TRBV15 and TRBJ2-4, with D possibly being TRBD1 or TRBD2 (5 bases each). Germline V CDR1 and CDR2: LNHNV, YYDKDF (reference sequence). CDR3 length: 16 amino acids. The V gene lost 0 bases and the J gene lost 2 bases, with 11 bases spanning the gap. CDR3 DNA sequence: TGTGCCACCAGCAGAGACACGGGGCCAACCAAAAACATTCAGTACTTC. It encodes CATSRDTGPTKNIQYF.

The sample holds a few counts of this clonotype. V and J are TRBV25-1 and TRBJ2-3; D is unclear. V was cut by 3 bases and J by 4 bases, with 11 bases left in between. The CDR3 spans 14 residues. Germline V CDR1 and CDR2: MGHDK, SYGVNS. CDR3 protein: CASSELESADTQYF. The CDR3 DNA reads as TGTGCCAGCAGTGAGCTAGAATCTGCAGATACGCAGTATTTT.